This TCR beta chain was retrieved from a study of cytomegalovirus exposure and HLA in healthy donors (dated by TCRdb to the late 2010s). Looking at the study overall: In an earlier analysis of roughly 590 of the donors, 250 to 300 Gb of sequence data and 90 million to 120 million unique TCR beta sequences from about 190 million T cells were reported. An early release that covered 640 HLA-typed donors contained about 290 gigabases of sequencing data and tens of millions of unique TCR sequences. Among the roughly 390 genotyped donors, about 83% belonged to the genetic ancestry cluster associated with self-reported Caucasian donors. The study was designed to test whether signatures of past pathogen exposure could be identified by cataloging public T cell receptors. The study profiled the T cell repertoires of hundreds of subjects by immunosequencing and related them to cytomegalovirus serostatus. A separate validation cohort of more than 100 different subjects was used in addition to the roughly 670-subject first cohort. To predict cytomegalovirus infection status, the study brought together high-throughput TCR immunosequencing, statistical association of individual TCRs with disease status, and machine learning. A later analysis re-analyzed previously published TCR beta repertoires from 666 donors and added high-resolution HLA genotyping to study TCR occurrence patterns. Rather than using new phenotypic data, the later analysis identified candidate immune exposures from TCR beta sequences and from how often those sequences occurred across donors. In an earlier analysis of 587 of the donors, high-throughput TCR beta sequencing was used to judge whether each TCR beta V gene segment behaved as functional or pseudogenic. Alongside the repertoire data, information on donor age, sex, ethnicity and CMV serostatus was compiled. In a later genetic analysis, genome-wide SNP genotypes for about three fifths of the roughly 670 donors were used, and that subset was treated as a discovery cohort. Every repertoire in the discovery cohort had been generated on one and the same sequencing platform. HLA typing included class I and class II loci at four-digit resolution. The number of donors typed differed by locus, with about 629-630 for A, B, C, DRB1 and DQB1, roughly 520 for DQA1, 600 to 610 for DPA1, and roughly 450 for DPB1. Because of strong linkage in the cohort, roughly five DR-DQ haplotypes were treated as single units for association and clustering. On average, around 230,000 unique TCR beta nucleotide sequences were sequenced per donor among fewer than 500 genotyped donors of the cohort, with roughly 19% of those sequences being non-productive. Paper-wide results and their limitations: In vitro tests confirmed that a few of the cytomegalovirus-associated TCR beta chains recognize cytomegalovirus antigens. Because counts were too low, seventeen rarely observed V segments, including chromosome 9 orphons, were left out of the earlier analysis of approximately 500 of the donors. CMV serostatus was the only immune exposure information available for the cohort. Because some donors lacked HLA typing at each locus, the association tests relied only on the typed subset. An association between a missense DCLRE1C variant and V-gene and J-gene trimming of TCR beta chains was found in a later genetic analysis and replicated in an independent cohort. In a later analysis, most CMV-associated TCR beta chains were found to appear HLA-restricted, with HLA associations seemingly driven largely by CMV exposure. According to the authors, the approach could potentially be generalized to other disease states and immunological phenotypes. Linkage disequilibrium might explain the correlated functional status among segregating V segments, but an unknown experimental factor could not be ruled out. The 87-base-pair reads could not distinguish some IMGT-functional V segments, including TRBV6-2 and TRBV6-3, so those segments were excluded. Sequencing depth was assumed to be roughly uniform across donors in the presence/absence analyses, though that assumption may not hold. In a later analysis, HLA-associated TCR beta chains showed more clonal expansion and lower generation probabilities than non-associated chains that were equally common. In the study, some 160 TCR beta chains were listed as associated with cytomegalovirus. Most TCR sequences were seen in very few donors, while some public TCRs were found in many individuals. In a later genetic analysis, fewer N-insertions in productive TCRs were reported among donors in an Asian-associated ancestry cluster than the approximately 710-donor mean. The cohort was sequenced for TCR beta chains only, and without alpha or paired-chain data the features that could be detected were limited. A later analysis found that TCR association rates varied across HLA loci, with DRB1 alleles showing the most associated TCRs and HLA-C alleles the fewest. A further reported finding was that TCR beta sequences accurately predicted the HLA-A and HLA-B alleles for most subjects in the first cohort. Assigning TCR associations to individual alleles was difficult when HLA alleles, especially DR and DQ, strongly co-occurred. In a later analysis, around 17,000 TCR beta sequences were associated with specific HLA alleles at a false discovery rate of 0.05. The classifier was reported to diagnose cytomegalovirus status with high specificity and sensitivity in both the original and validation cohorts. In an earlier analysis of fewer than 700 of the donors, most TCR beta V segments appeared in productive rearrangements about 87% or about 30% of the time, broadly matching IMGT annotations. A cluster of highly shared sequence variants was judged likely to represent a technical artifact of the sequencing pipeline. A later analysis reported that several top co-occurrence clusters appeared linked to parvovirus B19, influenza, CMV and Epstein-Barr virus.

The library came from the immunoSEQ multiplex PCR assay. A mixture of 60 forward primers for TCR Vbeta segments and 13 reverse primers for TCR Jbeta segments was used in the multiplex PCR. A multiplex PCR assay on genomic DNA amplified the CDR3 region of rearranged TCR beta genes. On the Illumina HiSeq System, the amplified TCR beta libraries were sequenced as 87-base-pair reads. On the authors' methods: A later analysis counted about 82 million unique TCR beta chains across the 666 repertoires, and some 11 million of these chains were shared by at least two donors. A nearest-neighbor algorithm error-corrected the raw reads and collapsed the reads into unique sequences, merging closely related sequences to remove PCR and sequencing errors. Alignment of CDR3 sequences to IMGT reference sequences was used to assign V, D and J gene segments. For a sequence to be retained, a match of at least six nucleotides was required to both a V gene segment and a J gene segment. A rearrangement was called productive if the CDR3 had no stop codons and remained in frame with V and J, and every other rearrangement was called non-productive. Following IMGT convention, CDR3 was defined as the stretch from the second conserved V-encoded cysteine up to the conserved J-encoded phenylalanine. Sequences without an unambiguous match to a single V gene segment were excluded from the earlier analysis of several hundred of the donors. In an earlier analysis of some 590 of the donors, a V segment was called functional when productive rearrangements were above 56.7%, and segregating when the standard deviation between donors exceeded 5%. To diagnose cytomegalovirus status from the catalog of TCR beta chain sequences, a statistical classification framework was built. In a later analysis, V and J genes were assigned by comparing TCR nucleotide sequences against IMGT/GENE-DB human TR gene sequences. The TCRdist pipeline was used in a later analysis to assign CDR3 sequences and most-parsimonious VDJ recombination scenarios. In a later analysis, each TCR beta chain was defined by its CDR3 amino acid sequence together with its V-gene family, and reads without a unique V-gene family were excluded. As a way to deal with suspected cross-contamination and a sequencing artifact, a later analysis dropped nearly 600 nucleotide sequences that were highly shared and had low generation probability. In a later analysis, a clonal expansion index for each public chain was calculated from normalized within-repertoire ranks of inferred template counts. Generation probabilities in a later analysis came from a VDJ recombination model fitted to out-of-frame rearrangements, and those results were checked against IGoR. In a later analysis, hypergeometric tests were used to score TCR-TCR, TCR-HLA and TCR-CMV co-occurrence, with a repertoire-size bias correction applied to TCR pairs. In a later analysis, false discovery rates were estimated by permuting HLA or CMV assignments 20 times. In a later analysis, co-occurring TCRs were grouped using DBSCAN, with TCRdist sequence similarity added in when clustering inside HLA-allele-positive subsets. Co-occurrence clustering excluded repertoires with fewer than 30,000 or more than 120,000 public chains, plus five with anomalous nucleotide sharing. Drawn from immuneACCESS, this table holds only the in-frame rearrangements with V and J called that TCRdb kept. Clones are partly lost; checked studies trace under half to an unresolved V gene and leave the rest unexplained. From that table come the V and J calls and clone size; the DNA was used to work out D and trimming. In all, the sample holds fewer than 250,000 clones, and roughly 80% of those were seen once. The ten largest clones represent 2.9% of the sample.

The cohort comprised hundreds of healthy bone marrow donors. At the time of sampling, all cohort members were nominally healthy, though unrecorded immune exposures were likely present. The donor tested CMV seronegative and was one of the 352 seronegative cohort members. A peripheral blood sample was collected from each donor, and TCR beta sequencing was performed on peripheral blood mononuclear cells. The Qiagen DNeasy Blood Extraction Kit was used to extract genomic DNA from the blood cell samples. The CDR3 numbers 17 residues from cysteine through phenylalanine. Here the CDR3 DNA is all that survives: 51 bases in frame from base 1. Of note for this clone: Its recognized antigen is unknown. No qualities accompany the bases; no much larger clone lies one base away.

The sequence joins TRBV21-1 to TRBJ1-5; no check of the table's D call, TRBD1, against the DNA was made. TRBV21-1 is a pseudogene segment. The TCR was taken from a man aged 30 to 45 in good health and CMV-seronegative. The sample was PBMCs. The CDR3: CASSKLGDMLLDQPQHF. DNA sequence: TGTGCCAGCAGCAAATTAGGGGACATGCTCCTCGATCAGCCCCAGCATTTT.